This entry features one T cell receptor beta chain sequence. Its cognate antigen is unknown. The gene symbols are mouse symbols. The read ends 1 residue before the CDR3 terminus; that terminus is restored from the germline J gene. The germline V gene has CDR1 KGHTA and CDR2 FRNEEI. The CDR3 spans 15 residues. Trimming removed 4 bases from V and 5 bases from J, with 12 bases in between. The record originates from a study of tissue T cells after allogeneic stem cell transplantation. Findings and limits, study-wide: TCR repertoires tracked anatomic similarity, regardless of disease or transplant status. The study did not identify alloreactive or antigen-specific tissue TCRs, and some clones might be persisting host cells.

Some clones are missing from TCRdb's copy, which holds only in-frame ones; the method was immunoSEQ multiplex PCR. The sample records 40,000 to 60,000 clones, roughly four fifths being singletons. The sequencing input was sorted cells pooled from one or two spleens. This TCR came from a pool of C57BL/6 mice in good health. The V call is TRBV24, the J call TRBJ1-6, with D possibly matching TRBD1 (6 bases). TRBJ1-6 is designated an ORF whose function remains uncertain. The CDR3 sequence: CASSHPGQNNSPLYF. The part of the CDR3 DNA that was read is TGTGCCAGCAGTCATCCGGGACAAAATAATTCGCCCCTCTAC.